The source of this TCR beta chain is a study of shared clonotypes between healthy human individuals. V lost 8 bases and J 3 bases, leaving 5 bases between the germline ends. CDR1 is MDHEN and CDR2 is SYDVKM in the germline V gene. This CDR3 is 10 amino acids long. Measured with immunoSEQ multiplex PCR; TCRdb has only the in-frame clones, and not every one. The sample lists approximately 1,000,000 clones, around 77% occurring once. The chain links TRBV28 to TRBJ2-7, with no clear D. Sequencing was done on a sample of memory CD4+ T cells from PBMCs. Subset described: CD45RA-negative fraction. The TCR was taken from a man in his late teens or twenties in good health. Some clones in this sample may be carry-over from other donors' samples. DNA for the CDR3: TGTGCCAGCGCCCTCTACGAGCAGTACTTC. This gives the protein CASALYEQYF.